The 14 T cell receptor beta chains listed next were all sequenced from one sample in a study of low-dose radiotherapy and immunotherapy resistance in tumors. Time point denoted: after trial treatment. Described treatment: LDRT plus nivolumab, ipilimumab, low-dose cyclophosphamide and aspirin (RACIN trial). Alpha and beta chains were covered, as first-strand cDNA relied on TRAV- and TRBV-specific primers. Using a constant-region primer together with a V-primer adapter, TCRs were subjected to roughly 20 PCR cycles of amplification. One entry per CDR3 protein, called by TCRdb with MiXCR from the reads. This table has fewer than 110,000 distinct CDR3 sequences, more than 20% appearing once. The starting material was PBMCs, obtained after low-dose radiotherapy plus immunotherapy. The receptors were sampled from a male donor with prostate cancer.

This clonotype has a count of ten or more. This rearrangement joins TRBV5-6 to TRBJ2-5, with a possible D match to TRBD1 (6 bases). The CDR3 loop spans 13 amino acids. V was trimmed by 6 bases and J by 4 bases, leaving 13 bases between them. Germline-derived CDR1 and CDR2 are SGHDT and YYEEEE. CDR3 loop: CASTPWGRETQYF. For the CDR3, the DNA is TGTGCCAGCACCCCCTGGGGGCGAGAGACCCAGTACTTC.

The sample holds many counts of this clonotype. The chain recombines TRBV20-1 with TRBJ2-3, with 11 positions matching TRBD1. Germline V gene sequence: CDR1 DFQATT, CDR2 SNEGSKA (reference sequence). The CDR3 contains 16 residues. After removal of 3 bases from V and 3 bases from J, the junction contained 8 bases not matched to a gene. CDR3 amino acids: CSARSSGTGGTDTQYF. The DNA for the CDR3 is TGCAGTGCTAGGAGCTCCGGGACAGGGGGTACAGATACGCAGTATTTT.

In its sample, this clonotype was seen many times. This chain uses TRBV5-1 with TRBJ1-2; D is unclear. The CDR3 covers 17 residues. Germline V gives CDR1 SGHRS, CDR2 YFSETQ. V was clipped by 1 base and J by 1 base, with 17 bases between them. The DNA of the CDR3 is TGCGCCAGCAGCTTGACGCGGGAGAGGTTCCGTAACTATGGCTACACCTTC. It specifies CASSLTRERFRNYGYTF.

This clonotype was counted many times. This chain connects TRBV12-3 or TRBV12-4 to TRBJ2-3, with D perhaps TRBD1 (6 bases). V lost 4 bases to trimming and J lost 2 bases, with 13 bases between them. This CDR3 has 15 amino acids. In DNA form, the CDR3 reads TGTGCCAGCAGTTCCGGGACACCCAACACAGATACGCAGTATTTT. It translates to CASSSGTPNTDTQYF.

The sample holds one count of this clonotype. This chain connects TRBV10-3 to TRBJ1-1; weak D call: TRBD1 (5 bases). The CDR3 covers 14 residues. Deletions cut 6 bases from V and 4 bases from J, with 15 bases between. Germline V lookup: CDR1 ENHRY, CDR2 SYGVKD. CDR3 protein: CAISEGSRGTEAFF. The DNA for the CDR3 is TGTGCCATCAGCGAGGGATCAAGGGGCACTGAAGCTTTCTTT.

About this clonotype itself: A far larger clone lies a single base away; this is likely a read error. The chain recombines TRBV12-3 or TRBV12-4 with TRBJ2-1; D is uncertain. V lost 4 bases and J 10 bases, leaving 11 bases between the germline ends. The CDR3 runs 12 residues. The CDR3 DNA sequence: TGTGCCAGCAGTTCGGGTCTCGGCGAGCAGTTCTTC. Translation: CASSSGLGEQFF.

The chain has TRBV30 and TRBJ1-3, with D tentatively TRBD1 (5 bases). The V end lost 3 bases, the J end lost 0 bases, and 12 bases lay between the germline ends. Per the germline V gene, CDR1 is GTSNPN and CDR2 is SVGIG (reference sequence). The CDR3 spans 15 residues. In DNA, the CDR3 is TGTGCCTGGAGGGGGGATCAATTCTCTGGAAACACCATATATTTT. Amino acids: CAWRGDQFSGNTIYF.

This clonotype was seen ten or more times. The chain uses TRBV5-1 and TRBJ2-7; TRBD1 is a possible D gene (6 bases). The CDR3 sequence is 14 residues long. V was trimmed by 1 base and J by 2 bases, leaving 10 bases between them. Germline lookup yields CDR1 SGHRS and CDR2 YFSETQ. The CDR3 region has the DNA TGCGCCAGCAGCTTGTCAGGGGAAGCCTACGAGCAGTACTTC. Its protein is CASSLSGEAYEQYF.

The chain is built from TRBV7-2 and TRBJ1-5; no clear D. Germline loops: CDR1 SGHTA, CDR2 FQGNSA. The CDR3 contains 13 residues. V shed 1 base and J shed 7 bases, with 8 bases lying between them. CDR3 DNA: TGTGCCAGCAGCTTAGTGTCCTCCCAGCCCCAGCATTTT. Protein sequence: CASSLVSSQPQHF.

This clonotype was counted many times. J is TRBJ2-2 and V is TRBV11-2, with D tentatively TRBD1 (6 bases). This CDR3 region has 15 residues. CDR1 and CDR2 from the germline V gene are SGHAT and FQNNGV. Deletions cut 5 bases from V and 4 bases from J, with 14 bases between. The DNA of the CDR3 is TGTGCCAGCAGCCCGAACAGGGACGGCACCGGGGAGCTGTTTTTT. Amino acid sequence: CASSPNRDGTGELFF.

Ten or more counts support this clonotype. The rearrangement uses TRBV6-5 and TRBJ1-3; possibly TRBD1 for D (5 bases). The CDR3 is 17 amino acids. V dropped 6 bases and J dropped 9 bases, with 27 bases sitting between them. Germline V gene data show CDR1 as MNHEY and CDR2 as SVGAGI. The CDR3 is CASSRLNGHAQGSTIYF. The CDR3 DNA sequence: TGTGCCAGCAGCCGCTTAAATGGACATGCCCAAGGCAGCACCATATATTTT.

The CDR3 loop is CASSIDRDREAFF. In DNA form, the CDR3 reads TGTGCCAGTAGTATAGATCGGGACCGTGAAGCTTTCTTT. This chain joins TRBV19 and TRBJ1-1, with D possibly being TRBD1 (5 bases). Per the germline V gene, CDR1 is LNHDA and CDR2 is SQIVND (reference sequence). The CDR3 is 13 residues long. V lost 0 bases and J 7 bases, leaving 9 bases between the germline ends.

The table lists this clonotype with many counts. The chain joins TRBV20-1 to TRBJ2-1; 11 nucleotides agree with TRBD2. V lost 5 bases, J lost 5 bases, and 8 bases stayed unmatched. From germline, CDR1 is DFQATT and CDR2 SNEGSKA (reference sequence). This CDR3 spans 15 amino acids. CDR3 protein: CSAPIPGLADNEQFF. CDR3 DNA: TGCAGTGCTCCAATACCGGGACTAGCGGACAATGAGCAGTTCTTC.

The chain links TRBV5-1 to TRBJ2-1, with 8 bases fitting TRBD2. This CDR3 region has 14 residues. V lost 0 bases and J lost 8; bases outside the gene matches: 4. Germline loops: CDR1 SGHRS, CDR2 YFSETQ. The CDR3 region is CASSLDGGAYEQFF. In DNA form, the CDR3 reads TGCGCCAGCAGCTTGGACGGGGGGGCCTATGAGCAGTTCTTC.